These 27 T cell receptor beta chains were all obtained from the same sample, sequenced in a study of technical replicates of blood from a few donors. Clones were sequenced by immunoSEQ multiplex PCR, and TCRdb holds only the in-frame ones, with some missing. The data show about 88,000 clones, with around 93% seen just once and around 0.3% held by the top ten. Sequences were obtained from T cells isolated from PBMCs. Receptors were obtained from a human donor in good health.

The chain couples TRBV28 to TRBJ2-3; D remains ambiguous. Looked up from germline, CDR1 is MDHEN and CDR2 is SYDVKM. V dropped 2 bases and J dropped 6 bases, with 12 bases sitting between them. CDR3 length: 14 residues. Written as DNA, the CDR3 is TGTGCCAGCAGTTTACCCGTTATTTCGGATACGCAGTATTTT. Its protein product is CASSLPVISDTQYF.

This chain connects TRBV6-5 to TRBJ2-1; D is unclear. Deletions cut 0 bases from V and 9 bases from J, with 12 bases between. Germline CDR1 reads MNHEY; CDR2 reads SVGAGI. This CDR3 comprises 14 residues. The CDR3 bases are TGTGCCAGCAGTTACTCCCGCCAGTATCCTGAGCAGTTCTTC. It yields the protein CASSYSRQYPEQFF.

The sample holds one count of this clone. The V and J genes are TRBV4-1 and TRBJ2-2; the D is unclear. The V and J ends lost 5 bases and 0 bases respectively, with 7 bases between them. This CDR3 spans 14 amino acids. The germline V gene has CDR1 MGHRA and CDR2 YSYEKL. The CDR3 DNA sequence: TGCGCCAGCAGCGCCCGGGCGAACACCGGGGAGCTGTTTTTT. Its translation: CASSARANTGELFF.

This chain connects TRBV27 to TRBJ2-5; TRBD1 might be the D (5 bases). V lost 6 bases and J 5 bases, leaving 19 bases between the germline ends. In germline, CDR1 is MNHEY, CDR2 SMNVEV (reference sequence). The CDR3 has 15 residues. The CDR3 region is CASREPSWGSETQYF. In DNA, the CDR3 is TGTGCCAGCAGGGAACCCTCTTGGGGCTCTGAGACCCAGTACTTC.

V is TRBV10-1 and J is TRBJ2-1; 15 bases map to TRBD2. CDR1 and CDR2 (germline): WNHNN, SYGVQD (reference sequence). The CDR3 totals 22 residues. The junction had 16 bases not matched to a gene; V was cut back by 4 bases and J by 0 bases. The CDR3 reads CASSGYRGTSGGNGVSYNEQFF. DNA for the CDR3: TGCGCCAGCAGTGGCTACAGAGGGACTAGCGGGGGGAATGGTGTCTCCTACAATGAGCAGTTCTTC.

The CDR3 is CASSQERHSTDTQYF. CDR3 in DNA: TGCGCCAGCAGCCAAGAGCGGCATAGCACAGATACGCAGTATTTT. The rearrangement links TRBV4-1 to TRBJ2-3; no definite D call. V gave up 0 bases and J gave up 0 bases, with 7 bases separating them. The CDR3 covers 15 residues. Germline V lookup: CDR1 MGHRA, CDR2 YSYEKL.

The chain joins TRBV15 to TRBJ2-1, with D perhaps matching TRBD2 (6 bases). V dropped 2 bases and J dropped 12 bases, with 17 bases sitting between them. The CDR3 loop spans 14 amino acids. CDR1 and CDR2 (germline): LNHNV, YYDKDF (reference sequence). CDR3 DNA: TGTGCCACCAGCAGAAAAAGACTAGAGGTTTGGCAGTTCTTC. Translating it yields CATSRKRLEVWQFF. The variable domain in full, with the rest retrieved from reference TRBV15 and TRBJ2-1, is DAMVIQNPRYQVTQFGKPVTLSCSQTLNHNVMYWYQQKSSQAPKLLFHYYDKDFNNEADTPDNFQSRRPNTSFCFLDIRSPGLGDTAMYLCATSRKRLEVWQFFGPGTRLTVL.

This chain links TRBV11-2 with TRBJ2-3; D perhaps matches TRBD2 (6 bases). Germline-derived CDR1 and CDR2 are SGHAT and FQNNGV. V was clipped by 9 bases and J by 2 bases, with 12 bases between them. There are 13 residues in the CDR3. The CDR3 loop is CASMGGYTDTQYF. The DNA of the CDR3 is TGTGCCAGTATGGGGGGATACACAGATACGCAGTATTTT.

The chain carries TRBV6-1 and TRBJ1-3; D not certain. Between the trimmed V and J ends, which lost 2 bases and 0 bases, there was a span of 8 bases. The CDR3 is made up of 15 amino acids. Germline assignment: CDR1 MNHNS and CDR2 SASEGT. The CDR3 region is CASSERRVSGNTIYF. CDR3 DNA: TGTGCCAGCAGTGAACGGCGGGTCTCTGGAAACACCATATATTTT.

The rearrangement joins TRBV2 to TRBJ1-4, with D tentatively TRBD1 (5 bases). Trimming cost V 7 bases and J 5 bases, with 11 bases left between them. The germline V gene has CDR1 SNHLY and CDR2 FYNNEI. CDR3 length: 13 residues. CDR3 bases: TGTGCCAGCATACGAGCAGGGAATGAAAAACTGTTTTTT. Protein sequence: CASIRAGNEKLFF.

The rearrangement links TRBV9 to TRBJ1-2, with a tentative D call TRBD1 (5 bases). CDR1 is SGDLS and CDR2 is YYNGEE in the germline V gene. Deletions cut 4 bases from V and 2 bases from J, with 15 bases between. This CDR3 has 15 residues. The CDR3 protein is CASSPWGEPNYGYTF. CDR3 DNA sequence: TGTGCCAGCAGCCCGTGGGGGGAACCCAACTATGGCTACACCTTC. The full variable domain, in which reference TRBV9 and TRBJ1-2 provide the parts outside the CDR3, is DSGVTQTPKHLITATGQRVTLRCSPRSGDLSVYWYQQSLDQGLQFLIQYYNGEERAKGNILERFSAQQFPDLHSELNLSSLELGDSALYFCASSPWGEPNYGYTFGSGTRLTVV.

The V and J genes are TRBV4-1 and TRBJ1-6, with TRBD1 matching over 7 bases. This CDR3 contains 14 residues. After removal of 2 bases from V and 12 bases from J, the junction contained 7 bases not matched to a gene. Germline V gives CDR1 MGHRA, CDR2 YSYEKL. CDR3 sequence reads: CASSQNRGLGPLHF. The CDR3 DNA is TGCGCCAGCAGCCAAAACAGGGGTTTAGGACCCCTCCACTTT.

The chain combines TRBV5-1 with TRBJ1-6; no reliable D call. V lost 0 bases, J lost 10 bases, and 14 bases lay in between. CDR1 is SGHRS and CDR2 is YFSETQ in the germline V gene. This CDR3 has 15 residues. Here the CDR3 DNA reads TGCGCCAGCAGCTTGGATGCAAGCTGGTCCTCACCCCTCCACTTT. Translated, it gives CASSLDASWSSPLHF. Full variable domain (missing parts from reference TRBV5-1 and TRBJ1-6): KAGVTQTPRYLIKTRGQQVTLSCSPISGHRSVSWYQQTPGQGLQFLFEYFSETQRNKGNFPGRFSGRQFSNSRSEMNVSTLELGDSALYLCASSLDASWSSPLHFGNGTRLTVT.

The V and J genes are TRBV6-6 and TRBJ2-3; D possibly corresponds to TRBD1 (5 bases). The V gene's germline CDR1 is MNHNY and CDR2 SVGAGI (reference sequence). V gave up 0 bases and J gave up 5 bases, with 12 bases separating them. There are 15 residues in the CDR3. CDR3: CASSYSQGRKDTQYF. The CDR3 coding sequence is TGTGCCAGCAGTTACTCGCAGGGTAGGAAAGATACGCAGTATTTT.

This clone was observed once. The chain recombines TRBV9 with TRBJ1-2; D is uncertain. Germline V gene lookup returns CDR1 SGDLS and CDR2 YYNGEE. V lost 0 bases, J lost 2 bases, and 14 bases lay in between. The CDR3 consists of 16 residues. The CDR3, as DNA: TGTGCCAGCAGCGTAGATCAGTACCCACAGAACTATGGCTACACCTTC. Its translation is CASSVDQYPQNYGYTF. The entire variable domain, with the rest obtained from reference TRBV9 and TRBJ1-2, is as follows: DSGVTQTPKHLITATGQRVTLRCSPRSGDLSVYWYQQSLDQGLQFLIQYYNGEERAKGNILERFSAQQFPDLHSELNLSSLELGDSALYFCASSVDQYPQNYGYTFGSGTRLTVV.

The chain recombines TRBV11-2 with TRBJ2-5; TRBD2 aligns across 14 bases. The J segment lost 5 bases and the V segment lost 5 bases, leaving 7 bases of the junction unmatched. The CDR3 totals 16 residues. Germline CDR1 SGHAT, CDR2 FQNNGV. CDR3 DNA: TGTGCCAGCAGCACCGGGACTAGCGGGGGCGGGGAGACCCAGTACTTC. This codes for CASSTGTSGGGETQYF.

V and J are TRBV11-2 and TRBJ2-7, with TRBD2 as a possible D gene (5 bases). Germline V gene data show CDR1 as SGHAT and CDR2 as FQNNGV. CDR3 length equals 15 residues. V was cut by 1 base and J by 0 bases, with 10 bases left in between. The CDR3 nucleotides are TGTGCCAGCAGCTTAGGAGGGTGGTACTCCTACGAGCAGTACTTC. It translates to CASSLGGWYSYEQYF.

This clone was recorded once. The V gene is TRBV28, the J gene TRBJ2-7, with 8 bases fitting TRBD1. There are 13 residues in the CDR3. Germline V gene data show CDR1 as MDHEN and CDR2 as SYDVKM. The V gene end was trimmed by 4 bases and the J gene end by 5 bases; junction bases not matched to a gene: 4. CDR3 residues: CASSYRGFHEQYF. For the CDR3, the DNA is TGTGCCAGCAGTTACAGGGGGTTCCACGAGCAGTACTTC. The full variable domain, with the rest looked up from reference TRBV28 and TRBJ2-7, is DVKVTQSSRYLVKRTGEKVFLECVQDMDHENMFWYRQDPGLGLRLIYFSYDVKMKEKGDIPEGYSVSREKKERFSLILESASTNQTSMYLCASSYRGFHEQYFGPGTRLTVT.

V and J are TRBV13 and TRBJ2-7; 10 bases map to TRBD1. V lost 5 bases to trimming and J lost 3 bases; unmatched junction nucleotides: 4. CDR3 length equals 14 residues. Germline CDR1 is PRHDT and CDR2 is FYEKMQ (reference sequence). The CDR3 spells CASSAGTGDYEQYF. CDR3 nucleotides: TGTGCCAGCAGCGCTGGGACAGGGGACTACGAGCAGTACTTC.

The rearrangement links TRBV30 to TRBJ2-1, with 8 bases that match TRBD1. Germline V gene data show CDR1 as GTSNPN and CDR2 as SVGIG (reference sequence). V was clipped by 7 bases and J by 3 bases; unmatched bases: 14. This CDR3 spans 16 amino acids. The chain's CDR3 is CAYGSGRDRYYNEQFF. The CDR3 DNA is TGTGCCTATGGGAGCGGCCGGGACAGGTACTACAATGAGCAGTTCTTC.

This clone was observed a single time. The rearrangement uses TRBV10-3 and TRBJ2-7, with TRBD2 identical over 15 bases. V lost 6 bases to trimming and J lost 0 bases; unmatched junction nucleotides: 9. This CDR3 is built from 18 residues. Per germline, CDR1 ENHRY and CDR2 SYGVKD. The CDR3 loop is CAIRQGLAGGQSSYEQYF. Here the CDR3 DNA reads TGTGCCATCAGACAGGGACTAGCGGGAGGCCAGAGCTCCTACGAGCAGTACTTC.

This clone was seen just once. The J gene is TRBJ1-3, the V gene TRBV7-9, with D possibly being TRBD1 (6 bases). Germline lookup yields CDR1 SEHNR and CDR2 FQNEAQ (reference sequence). This CDR3 contains 15 residues. The V end lost 5 bases, the J end lost 0 bases, and 11 bases lay between the germline ends. The CDR3 DNA reads as TGTGCCAGCAGCCAGGACAGATTCTCTGGAAACACCATATATTTT. As protein: CASSQDRFSGNTIYF.

This chain uses TRBV27 with TRBJ1-6; D call uncertain. Per germline, CDR1 MNHEY and CDR2 SMNVEV (reference sequence). V dropped 0 bases and J dropped 6 bases, with 12 bases sitting between them. The CDR3 has 16 amino acids. This chain's CDR3 is CASSLSEVRGNSPLHF. The CDR3 coding sequence is TGTGCCAGCAGTTTATCGGAGGTTCGAGGTAATTCACCCCTCCACTTT.

This clone was counted once. V usage is TRBV6-1 and J usage is TRBJ1-1; 8 positions match TRBD1. This CDR3 has 13 amino acids. The germline V gene has CDR1 MNHNS and CDR2 SASEGT. V shed 6 bases and J 4 bases; nucleotides not matched to a gene: 4. The CDR3 reads CASRPQGGTEAFF. In DNA form, the CDR3 reads TGTGCCAGCAGGCCACAGGGGGGCACTGAAGCTTTCTTT.

The chain uses TRBV29-1 and TRBJ2-5; no reliable D call. This CDR3 is 13 amino acids long. Germline loops: CDR1 SQVTM, CDR2 ANQGSEA. V was pared by 6 bases and J by 5 bases, with 16 bases between. CDR3: CSVLLPRWETQYF. The CDR3 DNA follows: TGCAGCGTCCTCCTTCCCAGGTGGGAGACCCAGTACTTC.

The rearrangement joins TRBV6-5 to TRBJ2-2; 7 bases are a match to TRBD1. CDR1 and CDR2 (germline): MNHEY, SVGAGI. J lost 4 bases, V lost 6 bases, and 8 bases had no gene match. The CDR3 is made up of 15 amino acids. The CDR3 DNA follows: TGTGCCAGCAGATCGGACAGGAGGTTCACCGGGGAGCTGTTTTTT. This sequence encodes CASRSDRRFTGELFF.

This chain links TRBV11-2 with TRBJ1-2; TRBD1 agrees at 7 bases. The V segment lost 5 bases and the J segment 8 bases; nucleotides outside the gene matches: 17. CDR3 length: 16 residues. Germline V gene lookup returns CDR1 SGHAT and CDR2 FQNNGV. CDR3 loop: CASSLAGGADRAGYTF. The CDR3 DNA sequence: TGTGCCAGCAGCCTAGCGGGGGGGGCCGACAGGGCCGGCTACACCTTC.